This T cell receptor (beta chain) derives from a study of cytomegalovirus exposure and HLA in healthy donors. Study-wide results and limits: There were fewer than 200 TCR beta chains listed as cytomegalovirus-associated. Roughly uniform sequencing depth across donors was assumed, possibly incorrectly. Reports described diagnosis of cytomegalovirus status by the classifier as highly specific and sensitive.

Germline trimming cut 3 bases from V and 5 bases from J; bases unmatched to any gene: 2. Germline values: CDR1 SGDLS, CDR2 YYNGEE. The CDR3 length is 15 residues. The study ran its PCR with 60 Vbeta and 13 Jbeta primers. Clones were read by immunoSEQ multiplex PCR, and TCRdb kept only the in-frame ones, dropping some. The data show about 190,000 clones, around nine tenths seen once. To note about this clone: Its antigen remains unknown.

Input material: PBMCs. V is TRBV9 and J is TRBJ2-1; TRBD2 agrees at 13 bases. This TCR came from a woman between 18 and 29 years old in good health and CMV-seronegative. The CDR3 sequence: CASSGLAGGNNEQFF. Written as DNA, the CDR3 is TGTGCCAGCAGCGGACTAGCGGGGGGTAACAATGAGCAGTTCTTC.